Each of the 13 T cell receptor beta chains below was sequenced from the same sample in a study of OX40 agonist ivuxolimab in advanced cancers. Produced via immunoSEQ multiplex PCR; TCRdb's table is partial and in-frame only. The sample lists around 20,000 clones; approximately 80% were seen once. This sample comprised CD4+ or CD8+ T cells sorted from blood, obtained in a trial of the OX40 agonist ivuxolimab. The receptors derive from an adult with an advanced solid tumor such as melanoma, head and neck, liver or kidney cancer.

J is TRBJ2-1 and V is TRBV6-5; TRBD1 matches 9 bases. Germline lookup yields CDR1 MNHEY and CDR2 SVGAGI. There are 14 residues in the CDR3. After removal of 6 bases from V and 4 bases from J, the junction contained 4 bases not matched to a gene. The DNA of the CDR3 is TGTGCCAGCAGACTGGACAGGGGATACAATGAGCAGTTCTTC. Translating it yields CASRLDRGYNEQFF.

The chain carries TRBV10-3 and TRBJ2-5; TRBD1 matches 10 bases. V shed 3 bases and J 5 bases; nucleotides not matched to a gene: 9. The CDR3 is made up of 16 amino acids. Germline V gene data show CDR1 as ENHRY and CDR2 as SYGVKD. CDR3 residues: CAISDRDRGTDETQYF. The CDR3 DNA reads TGTGCCATCAGTGACCGGGACAGGGGTACGGATGAGACCCAGTACTTC.

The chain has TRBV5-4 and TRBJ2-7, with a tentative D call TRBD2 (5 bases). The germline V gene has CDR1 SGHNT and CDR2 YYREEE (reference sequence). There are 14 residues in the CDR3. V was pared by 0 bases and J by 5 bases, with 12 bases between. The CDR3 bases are TGTGCCAGCAGCTTGGCCGGGGTTGCCCACGAGCAGTACTTC. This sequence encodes CASSLAGVAHEQYF. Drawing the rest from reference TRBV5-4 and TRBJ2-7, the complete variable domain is ETGVTQSPTHLIKTRGQQVTLRCSSQSGHNTVSWYQQALGQGPQFIFQYYREEENGRGNFPPRFSGLQFPNYSSELNVNALELDDSALYLCASSLAGVAHEQYFGPGTRLTVT.

The DNA of the CDR3 is TGTGCCAGCAGCTTTGGTGGAGGGACTGAAGCTTTCTTT. Translating gives CASSFGGGTEAFF. V is TRBV7-3 and J is TRBJ1-1, with D uncertain. The CDR3 loop spans 13 amino acids. Per germline, CDR1 SGHTA and CDR2 FQGTGA. V was trimmed by 3 bases and J by 5 bases, leaving 10 bases between them.

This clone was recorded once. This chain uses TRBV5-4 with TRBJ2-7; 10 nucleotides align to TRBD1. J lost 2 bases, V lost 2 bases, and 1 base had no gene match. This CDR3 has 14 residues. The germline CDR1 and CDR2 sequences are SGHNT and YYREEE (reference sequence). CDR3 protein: CASSFGTGAYEQYF. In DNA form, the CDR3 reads TGTGCCAGCAGCTTCGGGACAGGGGCCTACGAGCAGTACTTC.

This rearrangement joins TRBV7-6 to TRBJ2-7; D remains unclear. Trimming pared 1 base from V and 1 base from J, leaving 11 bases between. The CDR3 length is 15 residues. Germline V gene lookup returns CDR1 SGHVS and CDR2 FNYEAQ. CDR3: CASSLDGIRSYEQYF. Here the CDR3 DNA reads TGTGCCAGCAGCTTAGATGGGATTCGTTCCTACGAGCAGTACTTC.

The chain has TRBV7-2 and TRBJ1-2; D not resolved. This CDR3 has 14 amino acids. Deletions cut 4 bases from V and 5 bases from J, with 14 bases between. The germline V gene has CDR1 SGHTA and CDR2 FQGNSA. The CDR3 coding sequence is TGTGCCAGCAGCTCTACAGAGAACCCATATGGCTACACCTTC. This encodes CASSSTENPYGYTF.

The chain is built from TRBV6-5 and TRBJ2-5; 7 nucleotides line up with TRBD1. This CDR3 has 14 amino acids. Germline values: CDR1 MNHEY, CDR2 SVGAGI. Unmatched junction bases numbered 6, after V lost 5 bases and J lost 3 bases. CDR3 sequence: CASSLSGTEETQYF. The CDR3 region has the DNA TGTGCCAGCAGTCTATCCGGGACAGAAGAGACCCAGTACTTC.

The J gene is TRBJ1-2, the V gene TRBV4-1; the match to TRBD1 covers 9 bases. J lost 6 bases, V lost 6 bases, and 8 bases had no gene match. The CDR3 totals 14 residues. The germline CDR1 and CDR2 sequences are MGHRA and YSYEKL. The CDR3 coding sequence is TGCGCCAGCAGGGGGACAGGGAGGGCAGATGGCTACACCTTC. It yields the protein CASRGTGRADGYTF.

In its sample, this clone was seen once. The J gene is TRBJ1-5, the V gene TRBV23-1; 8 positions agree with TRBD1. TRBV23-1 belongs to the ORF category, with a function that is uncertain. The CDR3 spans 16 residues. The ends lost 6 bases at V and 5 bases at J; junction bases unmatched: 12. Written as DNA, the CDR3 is TGCGCCAGCAGCGCAACAACAGGGGGGGGTGATCAGCCCCAGCATTTT. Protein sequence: CASSATTGGGDQPQHF.

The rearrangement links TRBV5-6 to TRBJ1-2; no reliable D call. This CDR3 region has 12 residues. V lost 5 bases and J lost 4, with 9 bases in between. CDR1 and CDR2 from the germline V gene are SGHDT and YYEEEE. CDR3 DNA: TGTGCCAGCAGTGAGGGTAGCTATGGCTACACCTTC. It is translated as CASSEGSYGYTF. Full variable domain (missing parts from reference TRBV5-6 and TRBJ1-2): DAGVTQSPTHLIKTRGQQVTLRCSPKSGHDTVSWYQQALGQGPQFIFQYYEEEERQRGNFPDRFSGHQFPNYSSELNVNALLLGDSALYLCASSEGSYGYTFGSGTRLTVV.

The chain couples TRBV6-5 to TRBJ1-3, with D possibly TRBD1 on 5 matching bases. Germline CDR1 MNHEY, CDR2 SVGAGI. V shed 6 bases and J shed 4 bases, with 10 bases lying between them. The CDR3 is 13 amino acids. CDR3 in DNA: TGTGCCAGCAGGAGGGGATCCGGAAACACCATATATTTT. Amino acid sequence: CASRRGSGNTIYF.

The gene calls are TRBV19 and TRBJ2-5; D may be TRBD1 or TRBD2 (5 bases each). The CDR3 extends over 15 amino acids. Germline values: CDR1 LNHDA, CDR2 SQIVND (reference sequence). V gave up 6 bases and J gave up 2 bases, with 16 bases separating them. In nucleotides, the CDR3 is TGTGCCAGTAGCATGGGACCCTCGTCTCAAGAGACCCAGTACTTC. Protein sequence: CASSMGPSSQETQYF.